This TCR beta chain is drawn from a study of blood T cell repertoires in COVID-19. In the study overall: Sources were T cells, B-cell-depleted T cells, or PBMCs; the material itself was cDNA or gDNA.

The CDR3 runs 8 residues. V dropped 7 bases and J dropped 16 bases, with 8 bases sitting between them. In the authors' workflow: Researchers report that nucleated cell counts were estimated from reference gene primer amplification. TCRdb's table, derived via immunoSEQ multiplex PCR, lists solely in-frame clones and lacks some. The V and J calls and clone size were taken over from that table, and D and trimming were inferred from the DNA. In the table there are just over 95,000 clones, about 80% of which are singletons. This TCR came from a man aged 60 to 69 with acute or convalescent COVID-19. Sequencing was carried out using peripheral blood. The chain has TRBV23-1 and TRBJ2-1; no firm D call. TRBV23-1 has ORF status, its function being uncertain. The CDR3 loop reads CASTYSFF. The CDR3 region has the DNA TGCGCCAGCACCTACAGTTTCTTC.